What follows are 2 T cell receptor beta chains derived from one specimen sequenced in a study of blood T cell repertoires in COVID-19. Assay used: immunoSEQ multiplex PCR; TCRdb lists only in-frame clones, some missing. The sample consists of 200,000 to 250,000 clones, approximately 80% of them appearing once. Specimen: PBMCs or T cells enriched from blood (not recorded which). The receptors originated from a man aged 55 to 69 who had recovered from COVID-19.

This clone was recorded only once. The V and J genes are TRBV27 and TRBJ1-1; D possibly corresponds to TRBD1 (6 bases). Per the germline V gene, CDR1 is MNHEY and CDR2 is SMNVEV (reference sequence). This CDR3 has 13 residues. With 10 bases removed from V and 5 bases from J, the gap between germline ends came to 17 bases. The CDR3 loop reads CAIRAGAGTEAFF. The CDR3 bases are TGTGCCATCCGGGCAGGGGCAGGGACTGAAGCTTTCTTT.

This rearrangement joins TRBV12-5 to TRBJ2-7; D not resolved. Germline V CDR1 and CDR2: LGHNT, FRNRAP. V was shortened by 5 bases and J by 10 bases, with 12 bases between the two germline ends. This CDR3 has 11 residues. The CDR3 sequence is CASGLGGPQYF. The DNA for the CDR3 is TGTGCTAGTGGTCTGGGTGGGCCTCAGTACTTC.